This T cell receptor (beta chain) was retrieved from a study of T cell repertoires in cytomegalovirus infection. Overall study: As its CMV epitopes, the study selected recently identified HLA-C-restricted and well-studied HLA-B-restricted targets. Public TCR beta signatures were indicative of both CMV infection and a matching HLA type. Study-wide points: CMV carriers with the relevant HLA were identified by cumulative public TCR beta family frequency. Dominating the ex vivo response were TCR beta clonotypes that were CMV-specific and HLA-C-restricted.

The CDR3 totals 14 residues. Germline CDR1 and CDR2: MNHEY and SMNVEV (reference sequence). With 5 bases removed from V and 5 bases from J, the gap between germline ends came to 12 bases. With regard to this clonotype: The antigen remains undetermined.

TCRdb independently ran MiXCR on the reads; one entry per CDR3 protein. Seen here are approximately 990,000 distinct CDR3 sequences, approximately 33% observed once, and the top ten hold under 15%. This chain joins TRBV27 and TRBJ1-4, with a possible D match to TRBD1 (5 bases). The sequence came from a human donor in good health (CMV status not recorded). Some clones in this sample may be carry-over from other donors' samples. Source: cultured CD8+ T cells from PBMCs, taken from culture after CMV antigen stimulation. In nucleotides, the CDR3 is TGTGCCAGCAGTCGCCCGGGACCCAATGAAAAACTGTTTTTT. Protein sequence: CASSRPGPNEKLFF.